One and the same sample provided the 20 T cell receptor beta chains below, sequenced in a study of Ad26.COV2.S vaccination and SARS-CoV-2 variants. The assay was immunoSEQ multiplex PCR, and TCRdb's table has in-frame clones only and misses some. The sample consists of under 250,000 clones, around 88% of them appearing once. Stated treatment: some 19 received Ad26.COV2.S at low or high dose, single or two shots; roughly 5 received placebo; per-sample allocation not given. All samples were drawn on day 63, counting from the first vaccine or placebo injection. The material sequenced was peripheral blood, taken in a trial of Ad26.COV2.S vaccine versus placebo. These receptor sequences come from a person aged 18 to 65 who received the Ad26.COV2.S COVID-19 vaccine or a placebo.

The chain's CDR3 is CASSYSTGGIYGYTF. The CDR3 coding sequence is TGTGCCAGCAGTTACTCGACAGGGGGCATCTATGGCTACACCTTC. V is TRBV6-2 or TRBV6-3 and J is TRBJ1-2; 10 bases fit TRBD1. Germline values: CDR1 MNHEY, CDR2 SVGEGT. J was trimmed by 4 bases and V by 0 bases; bases with no gene match: 2. This CDR3 is built from 15 residues.

The chain joins TRBV23-1 to TRBJ2-7; TRBD1 agrees at 9 bases. TRBV23-1 is known as an ORF, though its function is uncertain. The ends lost 0 bases at V and 2 bases at J; junction bases unmatched: 2. The length of the CDR3 is 15 residues. CDR3 bases: TGCGCCAGCAGTCAATCGACAGGGGGAGCCTACGAGCAGTACTTC. It translates to CASSQSTGGAYEQYF.

This clone was observed a single time. This chain connects TRBV19 to TRBJ2-7, with a weak D call TRBD2 (6 bases). Trimming removed 8 bases from V and 4 bases from J, with 15 bases in between. The CDR3 covers 13 residues. Germline values: CDR1 LNHDA, CDR2 SQIVND (reference sequence). The CDR3 DNA reads as TGTGCCAGTTCGGAGGGAATTGGGTACGAGCAGTACGTC. Its protein is CASSEGIGYEQYV.

The V call is TRBV5-3, the J call TRBJ2-1; D might be TRBD1 (6 bases). TRBV5-3 has ORF status, its function being uncertain. CDR3 length equals 14 residues. V shed 4 bases and J shed 9 bases, with 17 bases lying between them. CDR3 loop: CARSQQGTGCEQFF. CDR3 bases: TGTGCCAGAAGCCAGCAGGGGACGGGATGTGAGCAGTTCTTC.

The chain employs TRBV30 and TRBJ1-3, with D perhaps TRBD1 (5 bases). The ends were cut back, 6 bases at V and 4 bases at J, with 19 bases in the middle. There are 15 residues in the CDR3. Germline CDR1 GTSNPN, CDR2 SVGIG (reference sequence). The CDR3 loop is CACPGRRVKGNTIYF. CDR3 nucleotides: TGTGCCTGCCCTGGGCGCAGGGTAAAAGGAAACACCATATATTTT.

The V call is TRBV14, the J call TRBJ1-3; 7 positions agree with TRBD1. The CDR3 is made up of 19 amino acids. V lost 2 bases, J lost 0 bases, and 13 bases stayed unmatched. Per germline, CDR1 SGHDN and CDR2 FVKESK. The CDR3 nucleotides are TGTGCCAGCAGCCAACGTGGGACAGCCCCCTTCAACTCTGGAAACACCATATATTTT. It yields the protein CASSQRGTAPFNSGNTIYF. Full variable domain (outside the CDR3, taken from reference TRBV14 and TRBJ1-3): EAGVTQFPSHSVIEKGQTVTLRCDPISGHDNLYWYRRVMGKEIKFLLHFVKESKQDESGMPNNRFLAERTGGTYSTLKVQPAELEDSGVYFCASSQRGTAPFNSGNTIYFGEGSWLTVV.

The J gene is TRBJ1-2, the V gene TRBV7-2, with D possibly being TRBD1 (6 bases). The CDR3 is 14 amino acids. V shed 5 bases and J shed 5 bases, with 15 bases lying between them. The germline V gene has CDR1 SGHTA and CDR2 FQGNSA. CDR3 region: CASSISGTSYGYTF. CDR3 DNA sequence: TGTGCCAGCAGCATAAGCGGGACATCGTATGGCTACACCTTC. Using reference TRBV7-2 and TRBJ1-2 for the parts outside the CDR3, the full variable domain is GAGVSQSPSNKVTEKGKDVELRCDPISGHTALYWYRQSLGQGLEFLIYFQGNSAPDKSGLPSDRFSAERTGGSVSTLTIQRTQQEDSAVYLCASSISGTSYGYTFGSGTRLTVV.

The J gene is TRBJ2-2, the V gene TRBV30, with D possibly being TRBD1 (6 bases). Trimming removed 4 bases from V and 4 bases from J, with 16 bases in between. This CDR3 is 15 amino acids long. Germline V CDR1 and CDR2: GTSNPN, SVGIG (reference sequence). The CDR3 region is CAWIWGLAGTGELFF. The CDR3 coding sequence is TGTGCCTGGATATGGGGGCTCGCCGGCACCGGGGAGCTGTTTTTT. Variable domain in full (rest from reference TRBV30 and TRBJ2-2): SQTIHQWPATLVQPVGSPLSLECTVEGTSNPNLYWYRQAAGRGLQLLFYSVGIGQISSEVPQNLSASRPQDRQFILSSKKLLLSDSGFYLCAWIWGLAGTGELFFGEGSRLTVL.

The rearrangement links TRBV5-6 to TRBJ1-2; D not resolved. Germline CDR1 and CDR2: SGHDT and YYEEEE. Trimming cost V 2 bases and J 4 bases, with 12 bases left between them. CDR3 length equals 14 residues. In DNA, the CDR3 is TGTGCCAGCAGCTTTGGACGGTCTGGCTATGGCTACACCTTC. This codes for CASSFGRSGYGYTF.

The V gene is TRBV3-1 (or the pseudogene TRBV3-2), the J gene TRBJ1-3; D gene unclear. V was pared by 4 bases and J by 0 bases, with 13 bases between. This CDR3 region has 16 residues. The germline V gene has CDR1 LGHDT and CDR2 YNNKEL (reference sequence). The CDR3 DNA sequence: TGTGCCAGCAGCCGCGGCGAAAGTTACTCTGGAAACACCATATATTTT. It is translated as CASSRGESYSGNTIYF.

V usage is TRBV6-2 or TRBV6-3 and J usage is TRBJ2-5; 15 bases match TRBD2. The V gene's germline CDR1 is MNHEY and CDR2 SVGEGT. The CDR3 consists of 16 residues. Losses at the gene ends were 4 bases for V and 5 bases for J; bases not matched to a gene: 5. In DNA form, the CDR3 reads TGTGCCAGCAGTTCTGGGACTAGCGGGAGGAGGGAGACCCAGTACTTC. Protein sequence: CASSSGTSGRRETQYF.

J is TRBJ2-1 and V is TRBV2, with D perhaps TRBD1 or TRBD2 (6 bases each). Germline V gives CDR1 SNHLY, CDR2 FYNNEI. V was clipped by 7 bases and J by 10 bases, with 20 bases between them. CDR3 size: 14 residues. The CDR3 spells CASKLGGSSGEQFF. The CDR3 region has the DNA TGTGCCAGCAAACTAGGGGGTTCCAGCGGGGAGCAGTTCTTC.

The V gene is TRBV4-2, the J gene TRBJ1-5; 7 bases map to TRBD1. Germline trimming cut 2 bases from V and 5 bases from J; bases unmatched to any gene: 6. Germline CDR1 reads LGHNA; CDR2 reads YNFKEQ. This CDR3 region has 15 residues. The CDR3 protein is CASSQFRGVDQPQHF. DNA for the CDR3: TGTGCCAGCAGCCAATTCAGGGGGGTGGATCAGCCCCAGCATTTT.

There are a few counts of this clone. V is TRBV5-4 and J is TRBJ2-7, with D tentatively TRBD2 (5 bases). V lost 3 bases to trimming and J lost 7 bases, with 17 bases between them. Germline V gives CDR1 SGHNT, CDR2 YYREEE (reference sequence). This CDR3 spans 14 amino acids. This chain's CDR3 is CASSSLMRAREQYF. The CDR3 bases are TGTGCCAGCAGCTCTTTAATGAGGGCGCGAGAGCAGTACTTC.

This clone was seen only once. This chain connects TRBV5-1 to TRBJ1-1; the match to TRBD1 covers 8 bases. The CDR3 runs 17 residues. CDR1 and CDR2 (germline): SGHRS, YFSETQ. Germline trimming cut 0 bases from V and 4 bases from J; bases unmatched to any gene: 11. The CDR3: CASSLGTGGAPSTEAFF. The CDR3 DNA follows: TGCGCCAGCAGCTTGGGAACAGGGGGAGCCCCGAGCACTGAAGCTTTCTTT.

This sequence joins TRBV2 and TRBJ2-2; D is undetermined. Between the trimmed V and J ends, which lost 6 bases and 2 bases, there was a span of 10 bases. This CDR3 comprises 14 residues. The germline gives CDR1 SNHLY, CDR2 FYNNEI. The CDR3 region has the DNA TGTGCCAGCAGCTATACAGAAAACACCGGGGAGCTGTTTTTT. It codes for CASSYTENTGELFF.

The rearrangement joins TRBV7-3 to TRBJ1-1; 8 nucleotides align to TRBD1. V gave up 5 bases and J gave up 5 bases; unmatched junction bases: 7. The CDR3 length is 14 residues. CDR1 is SGHTA and CDR2 is FQGTGA in the germline V gene. The chain's CDR3 is CASSNTGGRTEAFF. The CDR3 DNA is TGTGCCAGCAGCAACACAGGGGGTAGGACTGAAGCTTTCTTT.

The V call is TRBV10-3, the J call TRBJ2-3, with 16 bases identical to TRBD2. Germline V gene lookup returns CDR1 ENHRY and CDR2 SYGVKD. The trim removed 8 bases at V and 4 bases at J, leaving 12 bases unmatched. The CDR3 has 18 amino acids. The CDR3 region is CAIANTGTSGRGSDTQYF. CDR3 sequence (DNA): TGTGCCATCGCAAATACCGGGACTAGCGGGAGGGGATCAGATACGCAGTATTTT.

The chain uses TRBV7-9 and TRBJ1-5, with D unresolved. This CDR3 has 12 residues. Germline V gene lookup returns CDR1 SEHNR and CDR2 FQNEAQ (reference sequence). Between the trimmed V and J ends, which lost 5 bases and 6 bases, there was a span of 8 bases. The DNA of the CDR3 is TGTGCCAGCAGCGTCCCTGGTCAGCCCCAGCATTTT. It translates to CASSVPGQPQHF.

The chain's CDR3 is CASSYQGNEKLFF. The DNA of the CDR3 is TGTGCCAGCAGTTACCAGGGGAATGAAAAACTGTTTTTT. V and J are TRBV6-6 and TRBJ1-4; tentatively, D is TRBD1 (6 bases). V lost 2 bases and J 5 bases, leaving 6 bases between the germline ends. The CDR3 is 13 residues long. The germline CDR1 and CDR2 sequences are MNHNY and SVGAGI (reference sequence).